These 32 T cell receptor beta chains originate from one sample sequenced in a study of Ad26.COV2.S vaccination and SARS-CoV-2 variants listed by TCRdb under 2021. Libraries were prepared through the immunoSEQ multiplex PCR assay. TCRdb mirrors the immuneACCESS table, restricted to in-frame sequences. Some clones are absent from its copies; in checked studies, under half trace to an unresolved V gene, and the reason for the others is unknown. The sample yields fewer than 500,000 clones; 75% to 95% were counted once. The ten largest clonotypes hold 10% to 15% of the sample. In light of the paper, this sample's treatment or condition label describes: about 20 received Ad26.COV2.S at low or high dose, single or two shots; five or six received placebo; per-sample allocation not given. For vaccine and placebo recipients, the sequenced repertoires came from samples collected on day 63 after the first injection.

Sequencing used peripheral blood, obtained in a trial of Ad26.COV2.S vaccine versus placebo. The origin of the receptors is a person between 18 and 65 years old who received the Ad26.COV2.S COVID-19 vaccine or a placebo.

CDR3 bases: TGCGCCAGCAGCTTGCCCGAAGTAGAGACTGAAGCTTTCTTT. Translated, it gives CASSLPEVETEAFF. J is TRBJ1-1 and V is TRBV5-1; D is unresolved. Germline V gene lookup returns CDR1 SGHRS and CDR2 YFSETQ. Trimming removed 1 base at V and 5 bases at J, with 12 bases between. CDR3 length equals 14 residues.

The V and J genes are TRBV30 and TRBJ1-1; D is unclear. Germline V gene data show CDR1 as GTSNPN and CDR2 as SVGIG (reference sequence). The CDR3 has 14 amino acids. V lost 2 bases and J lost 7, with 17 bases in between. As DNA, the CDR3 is TGTGCCTGGAGTTCAACCCCCCCCTGGGGTGAAGCTTTCTTT. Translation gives CAWSSTPPWGEAFF.

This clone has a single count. The CDR3 here is CSASFSPGSYNEQFF. CDR3 coding DNA: TGCAGTGCTAGTTTTAGTCCGGGATCCTACAATGAGCAGTTCTTC. The V call is TRBV20-1, the J call TRBJ2-1; D perhaps matches TRBD2 (5 bases). This CDR3 spans 15 amino acids. V shed 3 bases and J shed 1 base, with 13 bases lying between them. From germline, CDR1 is DFQATT and CDR2 SNEGSKA (reference sequence).

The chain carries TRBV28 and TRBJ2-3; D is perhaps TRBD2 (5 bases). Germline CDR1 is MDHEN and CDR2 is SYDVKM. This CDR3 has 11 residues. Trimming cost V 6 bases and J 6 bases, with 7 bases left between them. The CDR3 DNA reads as TGTGCCAGCAGAAGAGGGGATACGCAGTATTTT. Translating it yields CASRRGDTQYF. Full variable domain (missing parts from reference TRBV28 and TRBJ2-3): DVKVTQSSRYLVKRTGEKVFLECVQDMDHENMFWYRQDPGLGLRLIYFSYDVKMKEKGDIPEGYSVSREKKERFSLILESASTNQTSMYLCASRRGDTQYFGPGTRLTVL.

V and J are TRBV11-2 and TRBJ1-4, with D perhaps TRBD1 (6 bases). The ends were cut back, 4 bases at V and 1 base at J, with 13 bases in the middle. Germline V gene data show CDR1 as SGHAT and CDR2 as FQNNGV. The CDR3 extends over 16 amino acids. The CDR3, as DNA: TGTGCCAGCAGCTCCTCCCAGGGGTTAACTAATGAAAAACTGTTTTTT. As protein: CASSSSQGLTNEKLFF.

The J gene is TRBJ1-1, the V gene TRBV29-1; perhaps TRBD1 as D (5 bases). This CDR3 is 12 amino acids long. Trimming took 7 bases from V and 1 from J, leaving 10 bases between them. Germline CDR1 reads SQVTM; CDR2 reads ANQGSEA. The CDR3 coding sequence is TGCAGCGGGAAACAGGAGAACACTGAAGCTTTCTTT. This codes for CSGKQENTEAFF.

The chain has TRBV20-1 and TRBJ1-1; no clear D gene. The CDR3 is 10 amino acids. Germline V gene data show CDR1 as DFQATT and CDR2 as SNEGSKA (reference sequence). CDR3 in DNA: TGCAGGGTGGAAGGTTTCCAAGCTTTCTTT. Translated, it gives CRVEGFQAFF.

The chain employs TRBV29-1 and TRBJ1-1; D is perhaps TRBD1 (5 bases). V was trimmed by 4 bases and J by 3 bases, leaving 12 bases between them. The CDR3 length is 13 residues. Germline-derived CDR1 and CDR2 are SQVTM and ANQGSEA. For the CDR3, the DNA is TGCAGCGTTGTGGGGGATACGGACACTGAAGCTTTCTTT. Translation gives CSVVGDTDTEAFF.

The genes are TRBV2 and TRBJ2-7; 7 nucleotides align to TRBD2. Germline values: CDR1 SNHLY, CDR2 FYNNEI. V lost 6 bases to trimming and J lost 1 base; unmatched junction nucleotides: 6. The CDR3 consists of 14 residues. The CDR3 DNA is TGTGCCAGCAGCCCCCGGGGAGGGTCCTACGAGCAGTACTTC. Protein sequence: CASSPRGGSYEQYF.

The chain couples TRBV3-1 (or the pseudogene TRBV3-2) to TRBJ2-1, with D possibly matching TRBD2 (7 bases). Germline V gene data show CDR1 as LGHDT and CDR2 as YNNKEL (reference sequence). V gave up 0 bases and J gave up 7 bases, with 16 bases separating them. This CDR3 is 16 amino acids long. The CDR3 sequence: CASSQDPGGLGNEQFF. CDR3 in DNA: TGTGCCAGCAGCCAAGACCCGGGGGGCTTAGGTAATGAGCAGTTCTTC.

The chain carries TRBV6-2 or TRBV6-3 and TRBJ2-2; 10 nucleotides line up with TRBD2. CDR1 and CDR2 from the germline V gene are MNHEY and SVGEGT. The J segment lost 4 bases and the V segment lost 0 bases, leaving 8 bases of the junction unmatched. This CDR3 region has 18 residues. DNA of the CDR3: TGTGCCAGCAGTTACTCCGCCCTAGCGGGAGTAAGCACCGGGGAGCTGTTTTTT. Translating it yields CASSYSALAGVSTGELFF.

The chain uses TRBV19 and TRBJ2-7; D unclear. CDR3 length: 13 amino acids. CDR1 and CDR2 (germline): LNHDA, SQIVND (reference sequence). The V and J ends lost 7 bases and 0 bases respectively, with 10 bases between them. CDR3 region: CASKGRNSYEQYF. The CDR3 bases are TGTGCCAGTAAGGGCAGGAACTCCTACGAGCAGTACTTC.

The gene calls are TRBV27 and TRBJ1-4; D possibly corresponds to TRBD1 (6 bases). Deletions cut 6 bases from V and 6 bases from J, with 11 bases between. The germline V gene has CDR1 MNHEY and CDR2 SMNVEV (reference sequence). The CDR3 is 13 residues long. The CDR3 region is CASSRGGDEKLFF. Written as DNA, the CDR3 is TGTGCCAGCAGCCGGGGGGGCGATGAAAAACTGTTTTTT.

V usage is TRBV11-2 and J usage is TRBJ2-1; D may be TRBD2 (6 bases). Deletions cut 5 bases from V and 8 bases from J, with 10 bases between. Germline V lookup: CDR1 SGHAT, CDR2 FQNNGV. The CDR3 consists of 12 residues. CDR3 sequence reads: CASSPSGYEQFF. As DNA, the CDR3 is TGTGCCAGCAGCCCCAGCGGGTATGAGCAGTTCTTC.

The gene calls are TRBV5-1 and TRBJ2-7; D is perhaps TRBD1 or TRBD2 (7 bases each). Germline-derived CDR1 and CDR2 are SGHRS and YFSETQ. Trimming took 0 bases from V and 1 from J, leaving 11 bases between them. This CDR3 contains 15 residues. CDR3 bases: TGCGCCAGCAGCTTGGGACAGGGAGGGTCCTACGAGCAGTACTTC. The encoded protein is CASSLGQGGSYEQYF.

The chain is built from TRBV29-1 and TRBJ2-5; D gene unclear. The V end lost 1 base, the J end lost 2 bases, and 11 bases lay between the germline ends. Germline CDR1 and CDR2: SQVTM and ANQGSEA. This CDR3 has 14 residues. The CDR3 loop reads CSVEGTTNQETQYF. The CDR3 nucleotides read TGCAGCGTTGAAGGAACTACGAATCAAGAGACCCAGTACTTC. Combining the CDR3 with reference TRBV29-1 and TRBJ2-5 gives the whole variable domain SAVISQKPSRDICQRGTSLTIQCQVDSQVTMMFWYRQQPGQSLTLIATANQGSEATYESGFVIDKFPISRPNLTFSTLTVSNMSPEDSSIYLCSVEGTTNQETQYFGPGTRLLVL.

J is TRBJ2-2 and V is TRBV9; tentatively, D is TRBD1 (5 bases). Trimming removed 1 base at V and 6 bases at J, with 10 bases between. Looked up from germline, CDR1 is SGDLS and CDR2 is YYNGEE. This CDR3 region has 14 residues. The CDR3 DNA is TGTGCCAGCAGCGTAAGACAGTATTCCGGGGAGCTGTTTTTT. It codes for CASSVRQYSGELFF.

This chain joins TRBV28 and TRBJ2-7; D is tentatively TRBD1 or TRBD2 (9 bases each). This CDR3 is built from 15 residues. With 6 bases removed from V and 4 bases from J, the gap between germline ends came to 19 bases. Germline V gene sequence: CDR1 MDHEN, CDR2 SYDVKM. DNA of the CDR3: TGTGCCAGCAGCCGCGGGGGGGGACAGGGATACGAGCAGTACTTC. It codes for CASSRGGGQGYEQYF.

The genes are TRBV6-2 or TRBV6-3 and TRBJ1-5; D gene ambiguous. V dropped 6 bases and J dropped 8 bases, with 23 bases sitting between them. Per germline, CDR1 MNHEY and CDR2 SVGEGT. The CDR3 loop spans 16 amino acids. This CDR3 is CASSPTTSTAQEPQHF. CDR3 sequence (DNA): TGTGCCAGCAGCCCTACGACCAGTACGGCGCAAGAGCCCCAGCATTTT.

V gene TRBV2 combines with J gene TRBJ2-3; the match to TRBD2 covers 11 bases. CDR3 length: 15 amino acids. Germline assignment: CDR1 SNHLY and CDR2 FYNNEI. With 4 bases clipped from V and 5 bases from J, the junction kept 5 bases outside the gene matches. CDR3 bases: TGTGCCAGCAGTGGTAGTACTAGCGGGAGAGATACGCAGTATTTT. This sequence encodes CASSGSTSGRDTQYF.

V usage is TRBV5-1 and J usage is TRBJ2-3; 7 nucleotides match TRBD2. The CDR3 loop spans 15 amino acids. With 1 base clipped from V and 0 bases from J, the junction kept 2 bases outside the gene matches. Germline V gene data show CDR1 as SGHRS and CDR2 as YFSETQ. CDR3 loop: CASSLTGRSTDTQYF. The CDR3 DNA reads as TGCGCCAGCAGCTTGACCGGGAGGAGCACAGATACGCAGTATTTT.

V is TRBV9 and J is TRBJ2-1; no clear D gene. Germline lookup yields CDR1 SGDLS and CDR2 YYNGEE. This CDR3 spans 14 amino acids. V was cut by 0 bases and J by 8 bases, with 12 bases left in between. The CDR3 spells CASSVELHLDEQFF. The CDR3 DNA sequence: TGTGCCAGCAGCGTAGAACTGCACCTCGATGAGCAGTTCTTC.

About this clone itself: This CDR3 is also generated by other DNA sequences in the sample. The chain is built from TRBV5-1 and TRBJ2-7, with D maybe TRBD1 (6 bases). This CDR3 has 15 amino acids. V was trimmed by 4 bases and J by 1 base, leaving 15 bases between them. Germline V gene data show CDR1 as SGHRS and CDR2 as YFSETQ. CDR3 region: CASSLFGTPSYEQYF. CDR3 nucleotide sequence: TGCGCCAGCAGCCTTTTCGGGACACCTTCCTACGAGCAGTACTTC.

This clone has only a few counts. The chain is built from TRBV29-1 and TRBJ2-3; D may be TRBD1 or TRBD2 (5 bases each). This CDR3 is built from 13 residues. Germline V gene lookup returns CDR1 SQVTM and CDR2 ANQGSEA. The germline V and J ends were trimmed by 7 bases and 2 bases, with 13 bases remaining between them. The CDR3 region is CSAGGGFTDTQYF. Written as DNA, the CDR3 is TGCAGCGCCGGTGGGGGTTTCACAGATACGCAGTATTTT.

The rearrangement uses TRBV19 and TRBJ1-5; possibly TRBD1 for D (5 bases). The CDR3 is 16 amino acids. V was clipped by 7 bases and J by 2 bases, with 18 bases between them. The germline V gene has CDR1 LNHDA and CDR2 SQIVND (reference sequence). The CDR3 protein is CASTLNARGGNQPQHF. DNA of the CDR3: TGTGCCAGTACTCTTAACGCGCGGGGGGGCAATCAGCCCCAGCATTTT.

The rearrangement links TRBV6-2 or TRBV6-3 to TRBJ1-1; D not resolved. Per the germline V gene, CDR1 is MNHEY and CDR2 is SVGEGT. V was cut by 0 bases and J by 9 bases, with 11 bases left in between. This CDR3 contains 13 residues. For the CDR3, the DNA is TGTGCCAGCAGTTACTCTGGGTCGGCTAAAGCTTTCTTT. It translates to CASSYSGSAKAFF.

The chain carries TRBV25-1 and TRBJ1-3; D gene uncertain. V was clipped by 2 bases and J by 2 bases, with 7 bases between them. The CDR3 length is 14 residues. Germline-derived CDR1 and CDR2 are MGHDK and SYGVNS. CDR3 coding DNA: TGTGCCAGCAGTGAAGAGCGTACTGGAAACACCATATATTTT. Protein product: CASSEERTGNTIYF. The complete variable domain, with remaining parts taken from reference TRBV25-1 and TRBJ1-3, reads EADIYQTPRYLVIGTGKKITLECSQTMGHDKMYWYQQDPGMELHLIHYSYGVNSTEKGDLSSESTVSRIRTEHFPLTLESARPSHTSQYLCASSEERTGNTIYFGEGSWLTVV.

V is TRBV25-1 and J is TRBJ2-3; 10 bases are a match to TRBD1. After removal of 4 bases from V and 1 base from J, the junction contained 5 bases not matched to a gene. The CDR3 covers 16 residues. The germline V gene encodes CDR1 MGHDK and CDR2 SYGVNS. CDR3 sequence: CASSADRGFGTDTQYF. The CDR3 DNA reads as TGTGCCAGCAGTGCGGACAGGGGGTTTGGCACAGATACGCAGTATTTT.

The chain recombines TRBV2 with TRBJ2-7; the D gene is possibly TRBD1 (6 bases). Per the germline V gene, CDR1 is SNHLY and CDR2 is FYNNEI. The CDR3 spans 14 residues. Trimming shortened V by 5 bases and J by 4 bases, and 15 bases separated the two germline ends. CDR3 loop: CASSPQGTWYEQYF. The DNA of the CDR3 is TGTGCCAGCAGTCCACAGGGAACTTGGTACGAGCAGTACTTC.

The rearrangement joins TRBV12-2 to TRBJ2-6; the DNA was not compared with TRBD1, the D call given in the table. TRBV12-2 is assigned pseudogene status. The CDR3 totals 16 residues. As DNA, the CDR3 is TGTGCAAGTCGCTTTCGTCGTCAGTCTGGGGCCAACGTCCTGACTTTC. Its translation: CASRFRRQSGANVLTF.

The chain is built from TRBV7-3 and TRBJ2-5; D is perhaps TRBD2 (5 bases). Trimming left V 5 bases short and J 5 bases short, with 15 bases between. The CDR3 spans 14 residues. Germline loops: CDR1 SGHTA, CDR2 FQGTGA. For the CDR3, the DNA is TGTGCCAGCAGCAGAGGGAACCTGGGGGAGACCCAGTACTTC. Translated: CASSRGNLGETQYF.

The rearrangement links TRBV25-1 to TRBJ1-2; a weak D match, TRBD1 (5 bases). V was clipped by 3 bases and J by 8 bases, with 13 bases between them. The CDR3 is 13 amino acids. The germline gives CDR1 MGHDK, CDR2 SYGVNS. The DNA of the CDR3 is TGTGCCAGCAGTGATGGGCCAGGGCGGGGCTACACCTTC. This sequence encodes CASSDGPGRGYTF.